These 5 T cell receptor beta chains share one sample of origin, sequenced in a study of identical twins. TCRdb redid the calling of the 5' RACE reads with MiXCR, one entry per CDR3 protein. The sample lists some 900,000 distinct CDR3 sequences, more than 9% occurring once. These data were also filed under a second study, of yellow fever vaccine responses in identical twins.

The specimen sequenced was PBMCs. The receptors derive from a woman aged 18-29 years in good health.

This clonotype was picked up many times. This chain joins TRBV7-9 and TRBJ2-3; D perhaps matches TRBD1 (6 bases). V lost 0 bases to trimming and J lost 3 bases, with 10 bases between them. Germline V gene sequence: CDR1 SEHNR, CDR2 FQNEAQ (reference sequence). The length of the CDR3 is 15 residues. The DNA for the CDR3 is TGTGCCAGCAGCTTAGCACAGGGATGGACAGATACGCAGTATTTT. It specifies CASSLAQGWTDTQYF.

This rearrangement joins TRBV12-3 or TRBV12-4 to TRBJ2-1, with a tentative D call TRBD2 (6 bases). Trimming pared 3 bases from V and 7 bases from J, leaving 16 bases between. CDR3 size: 15 residues. The DNA for the CDR3 is TGTGCCAGCAGTTTCAGAGCGGGCCTCAATAATGAGCAGTTCTTC. Its translation: CASSFRAGLNNEQFF.

The V gene is TRBV6-5, the J gene TRBJ2-3; unclear D gene. The germline V gene has CDR1 MNHEY and CDR2 SVGAGI. CDR3 length equals 15 residues. V was cut by 2 bases and J by 4 bases, with 13 bases left in between. DNA for the CDR3: TGTGCCAGCAGTTACCAGGTGGTAGCCCCAGATACGCAGTATTTT. It yields the protein CASSYQVVAPDTQYF.

This clonotype has a count of ten or more. V usage is TRBV27 and J usage is TRBJ2-5; D perhaps matches TRBD1 (6 bases). The CDR3 covers 14 residues. CDR1 is MNHEY, CDR2 SMNVEV, per germline (reference sequence). The V and J ends lost 4 bases and 2 bases respectively, with 11 bases between them. The DNA for the CDR3 is TGTGCCAGCAGTTCCCTTGACAGGCAAGAGACCCAGTACTTC. Its protein is CASSSLDRQETQYF.

This clonotype has only a few counts. The chain carries TRBV4-1 and TRBJ2-3; D possibly corresponds to TRBD2 (5 bases). CDR1 is MGHRA, CDR2 YSYEKL, per germline. This CDR3 is built from 16 residues. Between the trimmed V and J ends, which lost 0 bases and 2 bases, there was a span of 12 bases. The CDR3 DNA follows: TGCGCCAGCAGCCAAGAGGAGCGGAGCAACACAGATACGCAGTATTTT. Translation gives CASSQEERSNTDTQYF.